This entry describes one T cell receptor beta chain. The antigen is unknown. The listed genes are named as in mouse. Coverage ceases 1 residue before the CDR3 finishes, and the germline J gene fills in the end. The sample belongs to a study of tissue T cells after allogeneic stem cell transplantation. Data came from immunoSEQ multiplex PCR; TCRdb stores just in-frame clones and leaves some out. The sample contains some 48,000 clones, 73% of which appear only once. The CDR3 totals 15 residues. Trimming cost V 4 bases and J 2 bases; bases outside gene matches: 4. The germline CDR1 and CDR2 sequences are NNHNN and SYGAGS (reference sequence). Whole-study results and caveats: Blood and spleen captured only part of the tissue TCR repertoire. Motif-based clustering found tissue-specific repertoire signatures shared across patients, though few clones were shared. The patient cohort was small and clinically heterogeneous, with limited sampling depth.

This sequence joins TRBV13-2 and TRBJ1-3; 9 bases fit TRBD1. This clonotype originated in a pool of C57BL/6 mice in good health. The source material was sorted cells pooled from one or two spleens. CDR3 bases read: TGTGCCAGCGGTCCCGGGACAGGGCCTGGAAATACGCTCTAT. Translation: CASGPGTGPGNTLY. The whole CDR3 protein is CASGPGTGPGNTLYF.